The sequence of this TCR beta chain was determined in a study of Tregs in tolerant kidney transplant recipients (dated by TCRdb to the late 2010s). Some background on the complete study: Before combined kidney and bone marrow transplantation, this study identified donor-specific regulatory T cells using TCRbeta sequencing and then followed those same cells after transplant. TCRbeta repertoire sequencing was used in 3 healthy controls to compare several methods for expanding Tregs specific for an allogeneic donor. The paper's findings and limits, for the study overall: Expanding Tregs with activated donor B cells appeared to identify the most biologically relevant and donor-specific TCRbeta repertoire. Although technical replication error seemed to be minimal, the question of biological reproducibility was not addressed directly. The study was constrained by small patient numbers, and validation of the findings is required in larger populations and under other immunosuppression protocols.

Unstimulated Tregs (CD4+CD25+CD127-), CD4+ non-Tregs (CD4+CD25-), CD4 and CD8 cells were FACS-sorted from thawed PBMCs. Blood from healthy controls was obtained either as purchased buffy coats or from healthy volunteers. Healthy control blood was processed by Ficoll density gradient to PBMCs and cryopreserved; patient PBMCs were collected before and after transplant. The CDR3 runs 16 residues from the cysteine to the phenylalanine. Only the CDR3 DNA is retained, 48 bases long and in frame from the first base. Looking up the germline V gene yields CDR1 SGHTA and CDR2 FQGTGA. Trimming removed 1 base from V and 4 bases from J; the gene matches leave 8 bases unexplained. To note about this clone: Its specific antigen is unknown. The record has no base qualities; no much larger clone is one base away.

Genomic DNA was extracted from sorted cells with the QIAGEN DNeasy Blood and Tissue Kit for TCRbeta CDR3 sequencing. High-throughput TCRbeta CDR3 sequencing, which included PCR amplification with bias correction and internal controls, was done commercially through immunoSEQ. In the paper's pipeline: Unique productive TCRbeta sequences were defined by CDR3 nucleotide sequence when primers matched and otherwise by CDR3 amino acid sequence together with Vbeta and Jbeta genes. As a correction for sorting error, sequences shared between sorted populations at a frequency ratio of 2:1 or less were discarded, and the remaining shared sequences were assigned to the higher population. Donor-reactive sequences were defined as at least 5-fold expanded in CFSE-low cells versus unstimulated cells, with frequency of at least 0.01% in CFSE-low cells. Repertoire divergence was quantified by Jensen-Shannon divergence using the top 100 TCRbeta sequences ranked by frequency. When a sample had multiple sequencing runs, each run was corrected for sorting error separately and the runs were then pooled. TCRdb's version of the immuneACCESS table is confined to in-frame rearrangements and falls short of the full clone set. An unresolved V gene accounts for under half of the shortfall where checked; the remainder is of unknown origin. D and trimming were read from the DNA, whereas the V and J calls and clone size are those reported in that table. The sample table shows roughly 120,000 clones, and roughly 92% are seen once. Approximately 0.6% of the sample goes to the ten largest clones.

This receptor was taken from a human donor in good health. Specimen: CD4+ T cells from blood. The chain is made from TRBV7-3 and TRBJ2-5, and 8 junctional nucleotides match TRBD1. The nucleotide sequence is given as TGTGCCAGCAGCTTAATCGGCAGGGGGCCCGCAGAGACCCAGTACTTC. It translates as CASSLIGRGPAETQYF. Beyond the CDR3, the reference TRBV7-3 and TRBJ2-5 genes provide the residues; the full variable domain reads: GAGVSQTPSNKVTEKGKYVELRCDPISGHTALYWYRQSLGQGPEFLIYFQGTGAADDSGLPNDRFFAVRPEGSVSTLKIQRTERGDSAVYLCASSLIGRGPAETQYFGPGTRLLVL.